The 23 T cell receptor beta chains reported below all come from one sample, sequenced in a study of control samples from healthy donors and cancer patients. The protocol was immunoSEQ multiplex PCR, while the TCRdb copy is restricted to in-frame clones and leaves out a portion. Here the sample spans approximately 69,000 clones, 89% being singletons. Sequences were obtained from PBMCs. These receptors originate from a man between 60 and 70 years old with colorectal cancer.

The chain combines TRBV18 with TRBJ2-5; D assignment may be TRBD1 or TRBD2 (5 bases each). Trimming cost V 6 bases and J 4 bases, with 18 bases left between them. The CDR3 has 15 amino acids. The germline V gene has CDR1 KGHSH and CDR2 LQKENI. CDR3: CASSPRGLKGETQYF. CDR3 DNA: TGTGCCAGCTCCCCGAGGGGCCTAAAGGGAGAGACCCAGTACTTC.

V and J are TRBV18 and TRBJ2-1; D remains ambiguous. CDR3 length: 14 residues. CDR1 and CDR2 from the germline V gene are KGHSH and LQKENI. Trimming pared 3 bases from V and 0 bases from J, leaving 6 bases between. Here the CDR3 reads CASSPSSSYNEQFF. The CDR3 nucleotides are TGTGCCAGCTCACCTTCGAGCTCCTACAATGAGCAGTTCTTC.

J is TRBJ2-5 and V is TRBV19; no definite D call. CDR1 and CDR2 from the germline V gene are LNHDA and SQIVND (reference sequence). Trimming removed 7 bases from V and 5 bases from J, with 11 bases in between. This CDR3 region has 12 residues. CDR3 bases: TGTGCCAGTACCCGGAGTGGCGAGACCCAGTACTTC. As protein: CASTRSGETQYF.

The CDR3 is CASSEHHTEAFF. The CDR3 DNA sequence: TGTGCCAGCAGTGAACACCACACTGAAGCTTTCTTT. The rearrangement uses TRBV6-1 and TRBJ1-1; D unclear. V lost 2 bases and J lost 3, with 4 bases in between. CDR3 length: 12 residues. Germline CDR1 is MNHNS and CDR2 is SASEGT.

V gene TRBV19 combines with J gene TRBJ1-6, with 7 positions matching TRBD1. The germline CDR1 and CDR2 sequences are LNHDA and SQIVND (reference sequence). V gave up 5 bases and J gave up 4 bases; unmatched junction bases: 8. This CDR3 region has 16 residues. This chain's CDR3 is CASSPTGWEYNSPLHF. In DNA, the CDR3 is TGTGCCAGTAGTCCGACAGGGTGGGAGTATAATTCACCCCTCCACTTT. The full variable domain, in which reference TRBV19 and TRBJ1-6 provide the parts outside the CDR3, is DGGITQSPKYLFRKEGQNVTLSCEQNLNHDAMYWYRQDPGQGLRLIYYSQIVNDFQKGDIAEGYSVSREKKESFPLTVTSAQKNPTAFYLCASSPTGWEYNSPLHFGNGTRLTVT.

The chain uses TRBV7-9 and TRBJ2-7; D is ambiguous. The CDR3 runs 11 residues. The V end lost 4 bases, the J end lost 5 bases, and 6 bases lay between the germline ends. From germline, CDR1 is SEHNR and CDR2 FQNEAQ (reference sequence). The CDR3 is CASSSSDEQYF. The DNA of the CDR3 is TGTGCCAGCAGCTCCTCTGACGAGCAGTACTTC.

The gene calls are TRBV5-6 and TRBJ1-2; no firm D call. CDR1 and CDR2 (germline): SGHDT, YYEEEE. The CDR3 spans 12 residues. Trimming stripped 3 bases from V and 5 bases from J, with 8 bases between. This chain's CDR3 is CASSSGSYGYTF. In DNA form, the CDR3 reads TGTGCCAGCAGCTCCGGGAGTTATGGCTACACCTTC.

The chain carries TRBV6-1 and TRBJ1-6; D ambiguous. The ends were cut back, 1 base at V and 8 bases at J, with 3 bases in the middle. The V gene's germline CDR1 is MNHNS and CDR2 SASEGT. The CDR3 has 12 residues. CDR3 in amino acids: CASSEGYSPLHF. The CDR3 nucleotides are TGTGCCAGCAGTGAAGGTTATTCACCCCTCCACTTT.

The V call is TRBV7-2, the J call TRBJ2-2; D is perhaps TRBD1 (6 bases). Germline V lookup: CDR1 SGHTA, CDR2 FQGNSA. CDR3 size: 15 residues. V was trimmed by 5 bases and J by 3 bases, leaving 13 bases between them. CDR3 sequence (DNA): TGTGCCAGCAGCGTACAGGGTATGGACACCGGGGAGCTGTTTTTT. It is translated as CASSVQGMDTGELFF. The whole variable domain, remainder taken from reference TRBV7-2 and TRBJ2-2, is GAGVSQSPSNKVTEKGKDVELRCDPISGHTALYWYRQSLGQGLEFLIYFQGNSAPDKSGLPSDRFSAERTGGSVSTLTIQRTQQEDSAVYLCASSVQGMDTGELFFGEGSRLTVL.

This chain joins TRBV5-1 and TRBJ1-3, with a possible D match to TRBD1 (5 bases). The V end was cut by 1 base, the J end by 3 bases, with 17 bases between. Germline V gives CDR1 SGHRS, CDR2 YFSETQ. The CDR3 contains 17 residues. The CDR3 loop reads CASSLNLQAAFGNTIYF. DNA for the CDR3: TGCGCCAGCAGCTTGAATCTACAGGCCGCGTTTGGAAACACCATATATTTT.

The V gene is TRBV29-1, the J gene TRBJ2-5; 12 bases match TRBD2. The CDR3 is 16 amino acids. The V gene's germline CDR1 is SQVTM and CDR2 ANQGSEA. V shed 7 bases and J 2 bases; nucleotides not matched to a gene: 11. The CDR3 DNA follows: TGCAGCGCCGAGACTAGCGGGGGCAACCCACAAGAGACCCAGTACTTC. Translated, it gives CSAETSGGNPQETQYF.

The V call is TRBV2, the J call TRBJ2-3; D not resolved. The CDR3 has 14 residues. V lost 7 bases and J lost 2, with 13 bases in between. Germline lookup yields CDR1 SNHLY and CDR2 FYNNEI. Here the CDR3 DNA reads TGTGCCAGCATGCACAGACTCTCCACAGATACGCAGTATTTT. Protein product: CASMHRLSTDTQYF.

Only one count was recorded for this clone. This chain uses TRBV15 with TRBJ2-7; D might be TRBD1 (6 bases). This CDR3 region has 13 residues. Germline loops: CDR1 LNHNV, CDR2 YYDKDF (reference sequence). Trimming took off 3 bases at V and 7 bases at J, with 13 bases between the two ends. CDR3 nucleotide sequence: TGTGCCACCAGCAGGGCCCGGACAGATGAGCAGTACTTC. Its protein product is CATSRARTDEQYF. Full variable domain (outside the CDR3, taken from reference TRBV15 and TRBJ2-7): DAMVIQNPRYQVTQFGKPVTLSCSQTLNHNVMYWYQQKSSQAPKLLFHYYDKDFNNEADTPDNFQSRRPNTSFCFLDIRSPGLGDTAMYLCATSRARTDEQYFGPGTRLTVT.

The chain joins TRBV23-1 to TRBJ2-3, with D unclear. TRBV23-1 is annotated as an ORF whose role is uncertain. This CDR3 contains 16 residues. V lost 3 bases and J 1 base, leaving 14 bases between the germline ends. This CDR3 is CASSHPDSFGTDTQYF. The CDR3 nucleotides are TGCGCCAGCAGTCACCCTGACTCATTCGGCACAGATACGCAGTATTTT.

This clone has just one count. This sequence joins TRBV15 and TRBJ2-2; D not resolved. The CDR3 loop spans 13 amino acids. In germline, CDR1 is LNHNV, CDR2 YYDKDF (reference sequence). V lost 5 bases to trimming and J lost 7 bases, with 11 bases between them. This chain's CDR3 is CATSGTLGGELFF. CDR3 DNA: TGTGCCACCAGCGGCACCCTCGGCGGGGAGCTGTTTTTT.

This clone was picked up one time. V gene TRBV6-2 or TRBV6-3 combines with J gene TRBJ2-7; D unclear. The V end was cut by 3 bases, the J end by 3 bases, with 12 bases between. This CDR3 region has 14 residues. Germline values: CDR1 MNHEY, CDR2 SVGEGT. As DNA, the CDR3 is TGTGCCAGCAGTTATTGGCAGCCCCTCTACGAGCAGTACTTC. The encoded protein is CASSYWQPLYEQYF.

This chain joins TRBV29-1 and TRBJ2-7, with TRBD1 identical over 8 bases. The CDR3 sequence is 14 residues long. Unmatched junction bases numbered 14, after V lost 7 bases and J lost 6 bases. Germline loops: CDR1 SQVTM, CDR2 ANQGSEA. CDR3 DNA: TGCAGCGCCTTGATTGGCAGGGGGCAGGGCGAGCAGTACTTC. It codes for CSALIGRGQGEQYF.

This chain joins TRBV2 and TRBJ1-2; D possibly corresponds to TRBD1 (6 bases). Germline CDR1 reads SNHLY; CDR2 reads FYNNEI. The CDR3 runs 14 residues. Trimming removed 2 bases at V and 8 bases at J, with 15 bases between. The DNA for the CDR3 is TGTGCCAGCAGTGAAAGAGGGGGGCGAGGGGGCTACACCTTC. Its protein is CASSERGGRGGYTF.

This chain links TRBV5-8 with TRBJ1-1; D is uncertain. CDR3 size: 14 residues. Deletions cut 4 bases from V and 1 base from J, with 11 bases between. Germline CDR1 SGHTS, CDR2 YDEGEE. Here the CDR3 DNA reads TGTGCCAGCAGCCCACCCCCGGGGAACACTGAAGCTTTCTTT. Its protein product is CASSPPPGNTEAFF.

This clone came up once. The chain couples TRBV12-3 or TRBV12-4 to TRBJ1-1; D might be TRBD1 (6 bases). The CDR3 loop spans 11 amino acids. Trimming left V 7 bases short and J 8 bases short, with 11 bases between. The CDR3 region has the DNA TGTGCCAGCACAGGGGTTCACGAAGCTTTCTTT. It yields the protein CASTGVHEAFF.

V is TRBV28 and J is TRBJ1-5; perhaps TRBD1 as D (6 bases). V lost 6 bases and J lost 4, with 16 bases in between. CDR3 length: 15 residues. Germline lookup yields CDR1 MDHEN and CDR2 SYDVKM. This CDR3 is CASRSGTWGNQPQHF. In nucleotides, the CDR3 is TGTGCCAGCAGGAGCGGGACATGGGGAAATCAGCCCCAGCATTTT. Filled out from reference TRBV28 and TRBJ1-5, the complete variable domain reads DVKVTQSSRYLVKRTGEKVFLECVQDMDHENMFWYRQDPGLGLRLIYFSYDVKMKEKGDIPEGYSVSREKKERFSLILESASTNQTSMYLCASRSGTWGNQPQHFGDGTRLSIL.

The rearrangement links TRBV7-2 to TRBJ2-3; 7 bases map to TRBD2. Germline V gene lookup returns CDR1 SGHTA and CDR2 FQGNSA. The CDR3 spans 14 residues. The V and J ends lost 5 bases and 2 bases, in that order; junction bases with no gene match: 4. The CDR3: CASSPSGNTDTQYF. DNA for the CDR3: TGTGCCAGCAGCCCGAGCGGGAACACAGATACGCAGTATTTT.

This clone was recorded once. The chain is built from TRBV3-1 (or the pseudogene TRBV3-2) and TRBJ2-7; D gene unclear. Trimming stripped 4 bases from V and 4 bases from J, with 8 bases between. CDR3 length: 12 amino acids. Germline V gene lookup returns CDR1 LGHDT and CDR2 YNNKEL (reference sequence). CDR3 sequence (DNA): TGTGCCAGCAGCCTCCCGGGTTACGAGCAGTACTTC. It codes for CASSLPGYEQYF.